Following are 29 T cell receptor beta chains from one sample sequenced in a study of CD8+ T cells in alopecia areata. Extracted RNA was reverse transcribed into cDNA, the sequencing template. Using immunoSEQ multiplex PCR, the repertoire was profiled, and TCRdb retains in-frame clones only, with some absent. The table lists about 3,600 clones, 70% to 75% of them singletons. The sequencing input was skin. The receptors were gathered from a human donor in good health.

The chain links TRBV2 to TRBJ1-1; D remains unclear. Deletions cut 6 bases from V and 1 base from J, with 12 bases between. Germline V gene sequence: CDR1 SNHLY, CDR2 FYNNEI. The CDR3 is 14 residues long. CDR3 DNA sequence: TGTGCCAGCAGGGAAATGGGAGGGAACACTGAAGCTTTCTTT. Protein sequence: CASREMGGNTEAFF. Combining the CDR3 with reference TRBV2 and TRBJ1-1 gives the whole variable domain EPEVTQTPSHQVTQMGQEVILRCVPISNHLYFYWYRQILGQKVEFLVSFYNNEISEKSEIFDDQFSVERPDGSNFTLKIRSTKLEDSAMYFCASREMGGNTEAFFGQGTRLTVV.

This chain links TRBV4-2 with TRBJ2-5, with 13 positions matching TRBD2. This CDR3 has 16 residues. In germline, CDR1 is LGHNA, CDR2 YNFKEQ. V shed 4 bases, J shed 1 base, and the junction held 3 bases outside the gene matches. This chain's CDR3 is CASSLRTSGGQETQYF. The DNA of the CDR3 is TGTGCCAGCAGCCTACGGACTAGCGGGGGCCAAGAGACCCAGTACTTC.

V gene TRBV5-6 combines with J gene TRBJ2-7; TRBD2 matches at 10 bases. With V trimmed by 6 bases and J by 3 bases, 9 bases remained unmatched. The CDR3 is 15 residues long. The V gene's germline CDR1 is SGHDT and CDR2 YYEEEE. The CDR3 spells CASTIRVAGGYEQYF. In DNA form, the CDR3 reads TGTGCCAGCACCATACGAGTAGCGGGGGGCTACGAGCAGTACTTC.

The count of this clone is one. This chain links TRBV5-5 with TRBJ2-2; tentatively, D is TRBD1 (6 bases). Germline loops: CDR1 SGHKS, CDR2 YYEKEE (reference sequence). The CDR3 runs to 17 residues. Trimming stripped 4 bases from V and 6 bases from J, with 22 bases between. Here the CDR3 reads CASSLRQAIVGPGELFF. The CDR3 region has the DNA TGTGCCAGCAGCCTACGACAGGCCATCGTTGGTCCCGGGGAGCTGTTTTTT.

The CDR3 DNA reads TGCGCCAGCAGCCTCAGCTCCGGGGCGTATAATTCACCCCTCCACTTT. Translating gives CASSLSSGAYNSPLHF. The V gene is TRBV4-1, the J gene TRBJ1-6; a possible D gene is TRBD1 (5 bases). Germline V CDR1 and CDR2: MGHRA, YSYEKL. With 4 bases removed from V and 4 bases from J, the gap between germline ends came to 14 bases. The CDR3 has 16 residues.

V is TRBV10-3 and J is TRBJ2-1, with D unresolved. The CDR3 is 13 amino acids. V lost 8 bases to trimming and J lost 4 bases, with 12 bases between them. Germline CDR1 and CDR2: ENHRY and SYGVKD. The CDR3 reads CAISSKTYNEQFF. CDR3 nucleotide sequence: TGTGCCATCTCCTCTAAAACTTACAATGAGCAGTTCTTC.

The chain employs TRBV11-2 and TRBJ2-2; D is unclear. Trimming took off 2 bases at V and 2 bases at J, with 9 bases between the two ends. Germline CDR1 SGHAT, CDR2 FQNNGV. The CDR3 consists of 15 residues. The CDR3 DNA reads TGTGCCAGCAGCTTAACACGGCCAAACACCGGGGAGCTGTTTTTT. Translating gives CASSLTRPNTGELFF.

This rearrangement joins TRBV5-5 to TRBJ1-2; perhaps TRBD1 as D (6 bases). This CDR3 region has 15 residues. Trimming shortened V by 1 base and J by 2 bases, and 12 bases separated the two germline ends. Per the germline V gene, CDR1 is SGHKS and CDR2 is YYEKEE (reference sequence). CDR3 in amino acids: CASSLNQGKNYGYTF. CDR3 in DNA: TGTGCCAGCAGCTTGAACCAGGGGAAGAACTATGGCTACACCTTC.

The chain recombines TRBV6-1 with TRBJ1-2; D not certain. The germline V gene has CDR1 MNHNS and CDR2 SASEGT. This CDR3 is built from 13 residues. Trimming took 5 bases from V and 2 from J, leaving 9 bases between them. This CDR3 reads CASSLSWNYGYTF. CDR3 nucleotides: TGTGCCAGCAGTCTTTCCTGGAACTATGGCTACACCTTC.

This clone occurred a few times. This sequence joins TRBV6-6 and TRBJ2-2, with a possible D match to TRBD1 (5 bases). Germline V gene data show CDR1 as MNHNY and CDR2 as SVGAGI (reference sequence). This CDR3 is 13 amino acids long. Trimming left V 7 bases short and J 5 bases short, with 11 bases between. CDR3 residues: CASIIRDTGELFF. The CDR3 DNA follows: TGTGCCAGCATAATCAGGGATACCGGGGAGCTGTTTTTT.

This chain links TRBV7-2 with TRBJ1-2; TRBD1 matches at 7 bases. Germline CDR1 is SGHTA and CDR2 is FQGNSA. After removal of 4 bases from V and 3 bases from J, the junction contained 5 bases not matched to a gene. The CDR3 sequence is 14 residues long. The CDR3 bases are TGTGCCAGCAGCTCCAGTCAGGGGGACTATGGCTACACCTTC. Translating it yields CASSSSQGDYGYTF.

CDR3 nucleotides: TGCGCCAGCAGCCAGTTCCTCCAGCGGGGGGAGGCCGATACGCAGTATTTT. As protein: CASSQFLQRGEADTQYF. This chain joins TRBV4-1 and TRBJ2-3, with 9 positions matching TRBD2. The germline V gene has CDR1 MGHRA and CDR2 YSYEKL. The CDR3 sequence is 17 residues long. With 3 bases clipped from V and 6 bases from J, the junction kept 13 bases outside the gene matches.

The chain's CDR3 is CASSLGTGDGYTF. The CDR3 bases are TGTGCCAGCAGCTTAGGGACAGGGGACGGCTACACCTTC. V and J are TRBV11-2 and TRBJ1-2, with 9 nucleotides matching TRBD1. Germline-derived CDR1 and CDR2 are SGHAT and FQNNGV. This CDR3 comprises 13 residues. V dropped 1 base and J dropped 8; count of bases not matched to a gene: 2.

This chain links TRBV6-4 with TRBJ2-1; D unresolved. V dropped 6 bases and J dropped 10 bases, with 16 bases sitting between them. In germline, CDR1 is MRHNA, CDR2 SNTAGT. CDR3 length: 13 residues. The CDR3 DNA follows: TGTGCCAGCAGCTCGGACCTGACCGGGGAGCAGTTCTTC. Protein product: CASSSDLTGEQFF.

The chain employs TRBV28 and TRBJ2-2, with 8 bases fitting TRBD1. The ends lost 3 bases at V and 5 bases at J; junction bases unmatched: 5. The CDR3 totals 15 residues. The germline gives CDR1 MDHEN, CDR2 SYDVKM. CDR3 in DNA: TGTGCCAGCAGTTTTGGGACAGGAGGGACCGGGGAGCTGTTTTTT. Amino acids: CASSFGTGGTGELFF.

V gene TRBV25-1 combines with J gene TRBJ2-7; 9 nucleotides agree with TRBD1. Looked up from germline, CDR1 is MGHDK and CDR2 is SYGVNS. The J segment lost 4 bases and the V segment lost 7 bases, leaving 8 bases of the junction unmatched. The CDR3 extends over 14 amino acids. The CDR3 DNA reads as TGTGCCAGCACCGTCTCGGGACAGGGATACGAGCAGTACTTC. It specifies CASTVSGQGYEQYF.

The genes are TRBV7-3 and TRBJ2-3; 11 bases map to TRBD2. V gave up 3 bases and J gave up 0 bases; unmatched junction bases: 5. This CDR3 is built from 17 residues. CDR1 is SGHTA, CDR2 FQGTGA, per germline. CDR3 amino acids: CASSFGTSGGSTDTQYF. The DNA for the CDR3 is TGTGCCAGCAGCTTCGGGACTAGCGGCGGTAGCACAGATACGCAGTATTTT. The full variable domain, in which reference TRBV7-3 and TRBJ2-3 provide the parts outside the CDR3, is GAGVSQTPSNKVTEKGKYVELRCDPISGHTALYWYRQSLGQGPEFLIYFQGTGAADDSGLPNDRFFAVRPEGSVSTLKIQRTERGDSAVYLCASSFGTSGGSTDTQYFGPGTRLTVL.

The rearrangement joins TRBV5-4 to TRBJ2-2; no clear D. V lost 1 base and J 4 bases, leaving 11 bases between the germline ends. The CDR3 is 15 residues long. Per germline, CDR1 SGHNT and CDR2 YYREEE (reference sequence). CDR3 nucleotide sequence: TGTGCCAGCAGCTTGTGGCAATCGACCACCGGGGAGCTGTTTTTT. Amino acid sequence: CASSLWQSTTGELFF.

The V gene is TRBV13, the J gene TRBJ1-2; weak D call: TRBD1 (6 bases). Trimming shortened V by 4 bases and J by 3 bases, and 18 bases separated the two germline ends. This CDR3 is built from 16 residues. Germline loops: CDR1 PRHDT, CDR2 FYEKMQ (reference sequence). The CDR3 loop reads CASSSREADRYYGYTF. CDR3 sequence (DNA): TGTGCCAGCAGCTCCAGGGAGGCCGACAGGTACTATGGCTACACCTTC.

The chain couples TRBV14 to TRBJ2-1, with 9 bases identical to TRBD2. This CDR3 is built from 15 residues. Germline V lookup: CDR1 SGHDN, CDR2 FVKESK. J lost 11 bases, V lost 1 base, and 9 bases had no gene match. CDR3 loop: CASSQVGTSTLKQFF. The CDR3 nucleotides read TGTGCCAGCAGCCAAGTTGGGACTAGCACATTGAAGCAGTTCTTC.

The chain has TRBV10-1 and TRBJ1-1, with TRBD1 as a possible D gene (6 bases). With 3 bases removed from V and 3 bases from J, the gap between germline ends came to 11 bases. CDR3 length equals 14 residues. CDR1 is WNHNN, CDR2 SYGVQD, per germline (reference sequence). The CDR3 here is CASSDGGADTEAFF. CDR3 bases: TGCGCCAGCAGTGACGGGGGCGCCGACACTGAAGCTTTCTTT.

The chain combines TRBV11-2 with TRBJ2-7; 7 positions match TRBD2. Trimming took 4 bases from V and 5 from J; bases not matched to a gene: 11. The CDR3 extends over 15 amino acids. Germline values: CDR1 SGHAT, CDR2 FQNNGV. The CDR3 reads CASSSNRDYFHEQYF. The DNA of the CDR3 is TGTGCCAGCAGCTCCAACCGGGACTATTTCCACGAGCAGTACTTC. Filled out from reference TRBV11-2 and TRBJ2-7, the complete variable domain reads EAGVAQSPRYKIIEKRQSVAFWCNPISGHATLYWYQQILGQGPKLLIQFQNNGVVDDSQLPKDRFSAERLKGVDSTLKIQPAKLEDSAVYLCASSSNRDYFHEQYFGPGTRLTVT.

V and J are TRBV7-9 and TRBJ2-2; D uncertain. CDR3 length: 12 residues. Trimming shortened V by 10 bases and J by 1 base, and 7 bases separated the two germline ends. The germline V gene encodes CDR1 SEHNR and CDR2 FQNEAQ (reference sequence). CDR3 sequence (DNA): TGTGCCAAAGGGCAGAACACCGGGGAGCTGTTTTTT. Encoded protein: CAKGQNTGELFF.

The rearrangement links TRBV5-1 to TRBJ1-1; TRBD1 matches 10 bases. Germline V gene lookup returns CDR1 SGHRS and CDR2 YFSETQ. J gave up 5 bases and V 1 base, and 14 bases lay outside the gene matches. This CDR3 has 18 residues. The CDR3 spells CASSLKGATGGARTEAFF. CDR3 sequence (DNA): TGCGCCAGCAGCTTGAAGGGCGCGACAGGGGGCGCGAGGACTGAAGCTTTCTTT.

This sequence joins TRBV5-3 and TRBJ2-3; possibly TRBD1 for D (5 bases). TRBV5-3 is assigned to the ORF class and has an uncertain function. The CDR3 sequence is 15 residues long. Trimming shortened V by 8 bases and J by 2 bases, and 18 bases separated the two germline ends. The CDR3 DNA reads TGTGCCAGCAGATCGAGACAGACACTCACAGATACGCAGTATTTT. Encoded protein: CASRSRQTLTDTQYF.

The chain recombines TRBV6-1 with TRBJ2-3; D not certain. The CDR3 has 16 amino acids. Germline-derived CDR1 and CDR2 are MNHNS and SASEGT. The V end was cut by 1 base, the J end by 0 bases, with 11 bases between. The CDR3 sequence is CASSEVDDPSTDTQYF. In DNA form, the CDR3 reads TGTGCCAGCAGTGAAGTTGACGATCCAAGCACAGATACGCAGTATTTT.

This clone is a singleton in its sample. The chain employs TRBV6-1 and TRBJ2-2, with 11 bases identical to TRBD2. Germline trimming cut 3 bases from V and 7 bases from J; bases unmatched to any gene: 7. Germline V lookup: CDR1 MNHNS, CDR2 SASEGT. This CDR3 region has 16 residues. The CDR3 region is CASSEVLAGVYGELFF. CDR3 nucleotides: TGTGCCAGCAGTGAGGTACTAGCGGGGGTCTACGGGGAGCTGTTTTTT.

The rearrangement joins TRBV11-2 to TRBJ2-7, with 8 bases lining up with TRBD2. CDR3 length: 17 residues. Germline CDR1 and CDR2: SGHAT and FQNNGV. Trimming at V came to 0 bases and at J to 7 bases, leaving 14 bases not matched to a gene. CDR3 region: CASSLDIWLAGSGEQYF. Written as DNA, the CDR3 is TGTGCCAGCAGCTTAGATATTTGGCTAGCGGGCTCGGGGGAGCAGTACTTC.

The chain joins TRBV11-2 to TRBJ1-2, with a tentative D call TRBD1 (5 bases). The CDR3 loop spans 12 amino acids. Trimming removed 5 bases at V and 5 bases at J, with 9 bases between. In germline, CDR1 is SGHAT, CDR2 FQNNGV. The CDR3 DNA is TGTGCCAGCAGCGCGAAGGGGTATGGCTACACCTTC. Amino acid sequence: CASSAKGYGYTF. The full variable domain, with the rest looked up from reference TRBV11-2 and TRBJ1-2, is EAGVAQSPRYKIIEKRQSVAFWCNPISGHATLYWYQQILGQGPKLLIQFQNNGVVDDSQLPKDRFSAERLKGVDSTLKIQPAKLEDSAVYLCASSAKGYGYTFGSGTRLTVV.